These 23 T cell receptor beta chains came from one sample sequenced in a study of T cells after yellow fever vaccination. TCRdb called the 5' RACE reads again in MiXCR, with one record for every CDR3 protein. The data show under 600,000 distinct CDR3 sequences, 21% seen once. The material was PBMCs, obtained about 21 days after the first yellow fever vaccination. Receptor source: a man aged 18 to 30 who received the YFV17D yellow fever vaccine.

This clonotype was seen ten or more times. CDR3 sequence (DNA): TGTGCCGTCCAGGACCTTCCAGATTCACCCCTCCACTTT. Its translation is CAVQDLPDSPLHF. This chain joins TRBV10-3 and TRBJ1-6, with D unresolved. CDR3 length: 13 residues. V shed 11 bases and J shed 8 bases, with 16 bases lying between them. Germline CDR1 and CDR2: ENHRY and SYGVKD.

A few counts support this clonotype. V and J are TRBV4-3 and TRBJ2-1; D might be TRBD2 (6 bases). With 0 bases removed from V and 7 bases from J, the gap between germline ends came to 10 bases. CDR1 is LGHNA and CDR2 is YSLEER in the germline V gene. This CDR3 has 14 amino acids. The DNA for the CDR3 is TGCGCCAGCAGCCAAGAAGTTGGGAGGAATGAGCAGTTCTTC. Amino acids: CASSQEVGRNEQFF.

The V and J genes are TRBV5-1 and TRBJ2-3; D not resolved. Per germline, CDR1 SGHRS and CDR2 YFSETQ. Trimming shortened V by 0 bases and J by 4 bases, and 9 bases separated the two germline ends. The CDR3 has 14 amino acids. CDR3 coding DNA: TGCGCCAGCAGCTTGGCCGTGCCGGCAGATACGCAGTATTTT. This encodes CASSLAVPADTQYF.

This clonotype was picked up a small number of times. The V and J genes are TRBV12-3 or TRBV12-4 and TRBJ1-1; no firm D call. Trimming cost V 6 bases and J 1 base, with 9 bases left between them. CDR3 length: 13 residues. Here the CDR3 DNA reads TGTGCCAGCAGCCGGATGAGGAACACTGAAGCTTTCTTT. Translation: CASSRMRNTEAFF.

The V and J genes are TRBV6-1 and TRBJ1-1; D possibly corresponds to TRBD1 (5 bases). With 5 bases removed from V and 0 bases from J, the gap between germline ends came to 10 bases. Germline V lookup: CDR1 MNHNS, CDR2 SASEGT. The CDR3 spans 14 residues. In DNA, the CDR3 is TGTGCCAGCAGTCGGACAACTATGAACACTGAAGCTTTCTTT. Amino acids: CASSRTTMNTEAFF.

The rearrangement uses TRBV10-3 and TRBJ2-3; 9 positions match TRBD2. J lost 1 base, V lost 6 bases, and 8 bases had no gene match. Germline loops: CDR1 ENHRY, CDR2 SYGVKD. The CDR3 runs to 16 residues. The CDR3 DNA reads as TGTGCCATCAGGTCAGGGGAGCGGGGGGGCACAGATACGCAGTATTTT. Encoded protein: CAIRSGERGGTDTQYF.

This clonotype was recorded a few times. J is TRBJ2-3 and V is TRBV9; D may be TRBD1 (5 bases). The ends were cut back, 0 bases at V and 5 bases at J, with 16 bases in the middle. The germline gives CDR1 SGDLS, CDR2 YYNGEE. This CDR3 spans 16 amino acids. CDR3 bases: TGTGCCAGCAGCGTAGATTCGACAGTGTGGAAAGATACGCAGTATTTT. Translation: CASSVDSTVWKDTQYF.

A word on this clonotype: Relative to the germline gene, one junction end is altered; a read error may explain this. The chain has TRBV7-7 and TRBJ2-1; D may be TRBD1 (6 bases). This CDR3 contains 15 residues. Germline V gives CDR1 SSHAT, CDR2 FNYEAQ (reference sequence). The CDR3 nucleotides read TGTGCTAGCAGCCTCGGGCCAGGGGACTACAATGAGCAGTTCTTC. It yields the protein CASSLGPGDYNEQFF.

The chain recombines TRBV5-1 with TRBJ1-1; D ambiguous. This CDR3 spans 13 amino acids. CDR1 is SGHRS, CDR2 YFSETQ, per germline. The V end lost 4 bases, the J end lost 6 bases, and 13 bases lay between the germline ends. The CDR3 DNA sequence: TGCGCCAGCAGCGGCGGGTCTGGGGCTGAAGCTTTCTTT. Its translation is CASSGGSGAEAFF. Supplemented by reference TRBV5-1 and TRBJ1-1, the full variable domain reads KAGVTQTPRYLIKTRGQQVTLSCSPISGHRSVSWYQQTPGQGLQFLFEYFSETQRNKGNFPGRFSGRQFSNSRSEMNVSTLELGDSALYLCASSGGSGAEAFFGQGTRLTVV.

This clonotype was detected only a few times. J is TRBJ1-3 and V is TRBV4-1; D not certain. Trimming removed 1 base at V and 0 bases at J, with 19 bases between. The CDR3 covers 19 residues. Germline V CDR1 and CDR2: MGHRA, YSYEKL. CDR3 protein: CASSQVGQIDALSGNTIYF. The DNA of the CDR3 is TGCGCCAGCAGCCAAGTTGGCCAAATCGATGCCCTCTCTGGAAACACCATATATTTT.

The CDR3, as DNA: TGTGCCAGCAGCCGCAGCGGCCAAGAGACCCAGTACTTC. Residues: CASSRSGQETQYF. V usage is TRBV7-2 and J usage is TRBJ2-5; a possible D gene is TRBD2 (5 bases). The germline gives CDR1 SGHTA, CDR2 FQGNSA. The CDR3 is 13 residues long. Trimming removed 5 bases at V and 1 base at J, with 8 bases between.

This clonotype showed up just a few times. V is TRBV7-6 and J is TRBJ2-1, with 10 bases that match TRBD1. The germline gives CDR1 SGHVS, CDR2 FNYEAQ. CDR3 length: 16 amino acids. The trim removed 5 bases at V and 2 bases at J, leaving 6 bases unmatched. Here the CDR3 reads CASSPTTGGPYNEQFF. In DNA form, the CDR3 reads TGTGCCAGCAGCCCCACGACAGGGGGCCCCTACAATGAGCAGTTCTTC.

This clonotype was seen a handful of times. The V and J genes are TRBV7-9 and TRBJ2-5; D is tentatively TRBD1 or TRBD2 (5 bases each). The V end was cut by 4 bases, the J end by 5 bases, with 17 bases between. Germline V gene sequence: CDR1 SEHNR, CDR2 FQNEAQ (reference sequence). This CDR3 contains 15 residues. CDR3 nucleotide sequence: TGTGCCAGCAGCTCGGGCTTGGGGGTCGGCGAGACCCAGTACTTC. Translating gives CASSSGLGVGETQYF.

This clonotype has a handful of counts. The CDR3 loop is CSVGEPISYEQYF. CDR3 bases: TGCAGCGTTGGTGAACCGATCTCCTACGAGCAGTACTTC. This chain links TRBV29-1 with TRBJ2-7; no clear D gene. Germline V gives CDR1 SQVTM, CDR2 ANQGSEA. V was cut by 4 bases and J by 0 bases, with 10 bases left in between. This CDR3 comprises 13 residues.

The CDR3 coding sequence is TGTGCCAGCTCACCATATTCACAGGACAATGAGCAGTTCTTC. As protein: CASSPYSQDNEQFF. The rearrangement links TRBV18 to TRBJ2-1; the D gene is possibly TRBD1 (5 bases). V shed 2 bases and J shed 5 bases, with 10 bases lying between them. This CDR3 is 14 amino acids long. Germline V gene sequence: CDR1 KGHSH, CDR2 LQKENI. The entire variable domain, with the rest obtained from reference TRBV18 and TRBJ2-1, is as follows: NAGVMQNPRHLVRRRGQEARLRCSPMKGHSHVYWYRQLPEEGLKFMVYLQKENIIDESGMPKERFSAEFPKEGPSILRIQQVVRGDSAAYFCASSPYSQDNEQFFGPGTRLTVL.

The genes are TRBV9 and TRBJ2-2; weak D call: TRBD1 (6 bases). The V gene's germline CDR1 is SGDLS and CDR2 YYNGEE. The CDR3 has 17 amino acids. V dropped 3 bases and J dropped 2 bases, with 17 bases sitting between them. The CDR3 is CASSARPGQKNTGELFF. The CDR3 DNA reads TGTGCCAGCAGCGCCCGCCCAGGACAGAAAAACACCGGGGAGCTGTTTTTT.

The chain combines TRBV29-1 with TRBJ2-7, with TRBD1 identical over 10 bases. From germline, CDR1 is SQVTM and CDR2 ANQGSEA. The CDR3 is made up of 13 amino acids. V shed 4 bases, J shed 5 bases, and the junction held 5 bases outside the gene matches. The CDR3 is CSVALTGGDEQYF. The CDR3 DNA sequence: TGCAGCGTTGCCTTGACAGGGGGCGACGAGCAGTACTTC.

The chain recombines TRBV5-1 with TRBJ1-2; tentative D call: TRBD1 (5 bases). The length of the CDR3 is 13 residues. Germline V gene sequence: CDR1 SGHRS, CDR2 YFSETQ. Trimming stripped 5 bases from V and 0 bases from J, with 8 bases between. CDR3 sequence reads: CASSGAANYGYTF. CDR3 bases: TGCGCCAGCAGTGGGGCTGCTAACTATGGCTACACCTTC.

This clonotype has just a few counts. V and J are TRBV29-1 and TRBJ2-3; D remains unclear. The V and J ends lost 2 bases and 4 bases respectively, with 7 bases between them. This CDR3 has 12 residues. Germline CDR1 reads SQVTM; CDR2 reads ANQGSEA. The CDR3 sequence: CSVERNADTQYF. As DNA, the CDR3 is TGCAGCGTTGAAAGAAACGCAGATACGCAGTATTTT.

Only a few counts were recorded for this clonotype. This chain joins TRBV7-2 and TRBJ2-1, with TRBD1 matching 7 bases. Germline V CDR1 and CDR2: SGHTA, FQGNSA. The CDR3 extends over 14 amino acids. V gave up 4 bases and J gave up 3 bases; unmatched junction bases: 3. CDR3 nucleotide sequence: TGTGCCAGCAGCTGGGACAGTTTCTACAATGAGCAGTTCTTC. It is translated as CASSWDSFYNEQFF.

This clonotype was counted only a few times. The chain couples TRBV10-3 to TRBJ1-5; D is possibly TRBD1 (6 bases). CDR3 length: 14 residues. Per the germline V gene, CDR1 is ENHRY and CDR2 is SYGVKD. V was shortened by 4 bases and J by 4 bases, with 11 bases between the two germline ends. The CDR3 DNA is TGTGCCATCAGTGGGGACACCATGAATCAGCCCCAGCATTTT. Translation: CAISGDTMNQPQHF.

The V and J genes are TRBV7-2 and TRBJ2-3, with 8 nucleotides matching TRBD2. Germline V gives CDR1 SGHTA, CDR2 FQGNSA. The V and J ends lost 5 bases and 4 bases, in that order; junction bases with no gene match: 11. The length of the CDR3 is 16 residues. The CDR3 spells CASSPRRGGIADTQYF. The CDR3 DNA reads TGTGCCAGCAGCCCAAGACGGGGGGGAATCGCAGATACGCAGTATTTT.

This chain joins TRBV18 and TRBJ2-2; either TRBD1 or TRBD2 may supply D (6 bases each). The V end lost 3 bases, the J end lost 7 bases, and 18 bases lay between the germline ends. The CDR3 has 16 residues. The V gene's germline CDR1 is KGHSH and CDR2 LQKENI. In DNA, the CDR3 is TGTGCCAGCTCACCGGGAACGGGGGCCTATGACGGGGAGCTGTTTTTT. Its protein product is CASSPGTGAYDGELFF.